Shown below are 25 T cell receptor beta chains from a single sample sequenced in a study of blood T cell repertoires in COVID-19 (TCRdb year 2020). The library was built by means of the immunoSEQ multiplex PCR assay. Drawn from immuneACCESS, this table holds only the in-frame rearrangements with V and J called that TCRdb kept. Clones are partly lost; checked studies trace under half to an unresolved V gene and leave the rest unexplained. The sample contains 300,000 to 450,000 clones, about 90% of them found a single time. Jointly, the top ten make up roughly 1% of the sample. Sequencing input: PBMCs or T cells enriched from blood (not recorded which). These receptors originate from a woman younger than 45 who had recovered from COVID-19.

The rearrangement joins TRBV7-9 to TRBJ2-7; 10 bases map to TRBD2. Germline CDR1 SEHNR, CDR2 FQNEAQ (reference sequence). CDR3 length: 15 amino acids. V was clipped by 5 bases and J by 3 bases; unmatched bases: 7. This CDR3 reads CASSPLIAGGYEQYF. As DNA, the CDR3 is TGTGCCAGCAGCCCACTCATAGCGGGGGGCTACGAGCAGTACTTC. Complete variable domain (other parts from reference TRBV7-9 and TRBJ2-7): DTGVSQNPRHKITKRGQNVTFRCDPISEHNRLYWYRQTLGQGPEFLTYFQNEAQLEKSRLLSDRFSAERPKGSFSTLEIQRTEQGDSAMYLCASSPLIAGGYEQYFGPGTRLTVT.

The chain has TRBV28 and TRBJ1-1, with D tentatively TRBD1 (6 bases). CDR1 MDHEN and CDR2 SYDVKM come from the germline V gene. This CDR3 has 19 amino acids. V lost 2 bases to trimming and J lost 4 bases, with 26 bases between them. The CDR3 DNA sequence: TGTGCCAGCAGTTTAGGTTCTTGGGGGGGCCTCATTACGGGCACTGAAGCTTTCTTT. Encoded protein: CASSLGSWGGLITGTEAFF.

The V call is TRBV4-1, the J call TRBJ2-7, with a tentative D call TRBD1 (6 bases). This CDR3 contains 16 residues. With 3 bases removed from V and 0 bases from J, the gap between germline ends came to 15 bases. CDR1 and CDR2 (germline): MGHRA, YSYEKL. The CDR3 region is CASSQYPQGSSYEQYF. The CDR3 DNA reads TGCGCCAGCAGCCAGTATCCCCAGGGGAGCTCCTACGAGCAGTACTTC.

The J gene is TRBJ1-5, the V gene TRBV21-1; the tabulated D call, TRBD1, remains unverified against the DNA. TRBV21-1 is annotated as a pseudogene. CDR3 length equals 18 residues. The DNA for the CDR3 is TGTGCCAGCAGCAAAGTGAGGAGACAGGCTATGAGCAATCAGCCCCAGCATTTT. As protein: CASSKVRRQAMSNQPQHF.

This sequence joins TRBV30 and TRBJ1-4; 9 bases agree with TRBD1. This CDR3 is built from 13 residues. Germline lookup yields CDR1 GTSNPN and CDR2 SVGIG (reference sequence). CDR3 region: CAFTGTGSEKLFF. In DNA, the CDR3 is TGTGCTTTTACCGGGACAGGGTCTGAAAAACTGTTTTTT.

The chain recombines TRBV28 with TRBJ1-1; no reliable D call. CDR1 is MDHEN and CDR2 is SYDVKM in the germline V gene. The CDR3 contains 11 residues. Trimming removed 3 bases from V and 11 bases from J, with 10 bases in between. CDR3 DNA: TGTGCCAGCAGTTTCGCGACGAGGGCTTTCTTT. This gives the protein CASSFATRAFF. Using reference TRBV28 and TRBJ1-1 for the parts outside the CDR3, the full variable domain is DVKVTQSSRYLVKRTGEKVFLECVQDMDHENMFWYRQDPGLGLRLIYFSYDVKMKEKGDIPEGYSVSREKKERFSLILESASTNQTSMYLCASSFATRAFFGQGTRLTVV.

The chain recombines TRBV28 with TRBJ1-1, with a tentative D call TRBD1 (5 bases). V gave up 3 bases and J gave up 3 bases, with 11 bases separating them. Germline CDR1 MDHEN, CDR2 SYDVKM. CDR3 length: 14 amino acids. CDR3 sequence (DNA): TGTGCCAGCAGTTTCCAGGGATTGGACACTGAAGCTTTCTTT. Amino acid sequence: CASSFQGLDTEAFF.

As concerns this clone: At the DNA level, this CDR3 is encoded by other sequences in the same sample as well. This rearrangement joins TRBV29-1 to TRBJ1-2, with unresolved D. The germline gives CDR1 SQVTM, CDR2 ANQGSEA. V lost 7 bases and J 8 bases, leaving 8 bases between the germline ends. CDR3 length: 9 residues. The CDR3 here is CSAESGYTF. CDR3 DNA sequence: TGCAGCGCTGAGTCGGGCTACACCTTC.

This rearrangement joins TRBV11-2 to TRBJ1-6, with a possible D match to TRBD1 (6 bases). The V gene's germline CDR1 is SGHAT and CDR2 FQNNGV. Trimming took 0 bases from V and 9 from J, leaving 6 bases between them. The CDR3 is 13 residues long. Written as DNA, the CDR3 is TGTGCCAGCAGCTTAGACAGGGGTTCACCCCTCCACTTT. Its protein is CASSLDRGSPLHF.

This clone was recorded a few times. This sequence joins TRBV2 and TRBJ2-5, with D unclear. The CDR3 spans 12 residues. Germline CDR1 SNHLY, CDR2 FYNNEI. V was trimmed by 4 bases and J by 2 bases, leaving 5 bases between them. The CDR3 loop is CASSALQETQYF. For the CDR3, the DNA is TGTGCCAGCAGTGCTCTACAAGAGACCCAGTACTTC.

This clone was picked up a small number of times. This chain links TRBV5-1 with TRBJ2-7; a possible D gene is TRBD1 (6 bases). Germline lookup yields CDR1 SGHRS and CDR2 YFSETQ. The CDR3 covers 16 residues. Trimming left V 4 bases short and J 2 bases short, with 19 bases between. The CDR3 protein is CASSPILTGGTYEQYF. DNA for the CDR3: TGCGCCAGCAGCCCGATCCTGACAGGCGGCACCTACGAGCAGTACTTC.

The chain is built from TRBV10-1 and TRBJ2-3; a possible D gene is TRBD1 (5 bases). Trimming took off 6 bases at V and 6 bases at J, with 13 bases between the two ends. Germline V gives CDR1 WNHNN, CDR2 SYGVQD (reference sequence). The CDR3 totals 13 residues. The CDR3 sequence is CASREQGNDTQYF. Here the CDR3 DNA reads TGCGCCAGCAGGGAGCAGGGTAACGATACGCAGTATTTT.

The rearrangement uses TRBV27 and TRBJ1-1; possible D gene TRBD1, 6 bases. Trimming took 5 bases from V and 1 from J, leaving 11 bases between them. The germline V gene has CDR1 MNHEY and CDR2 SMNVEV (reference sequence). The CDR3 runs to 14 residues. CDR3 region: CASSVGHTNTEAFF. The DNA for the CDR3 is TGTGCCAGCAGTGTGGGACATACGAACACTGAAGCTTTCTTT.

This chain joins TRBV2 and TRBJ2-1, with 7 bases lining up with TRBD2. Germline V gives CDR1 SNHLY, CDR2 FYNNEI. The CDR3 loop spans 16 amino acids. The junction had 8 bases not matched to a gene; V was cut back by 5 bases and J by 1 base. CDR3 DNA sequence: TGTGCCAGCAGTATCTCGGGGGGTGAGTCCTACAATGAGCAGTTCTTC. Translation gives CASSISGGESYNEQFF.

This clone turned up a few times. This chain uses TRBV6-5 with TRBJ2-5; perhaps TRBD1 as D (5 bases). The germline V gene encodes CDR1 MNHEY and CDR2 SVGAGI. The CDR3 is 14 residues long. The germline V and J ends were trimmed by 4 bases and 5 bases, with 14 bases remaining between them. The DNA of the CDR3 is TGTGCCAGCAGTTTCTGGGGCCAGACGGAGACCCAGTACTTC. This sequence encodes CASSFWGQTETQYF.

V and J are TRBV7-2 and TRBJ2-3; possibly TRBD2 for D (7 bases). V lost 4 bases and J lost 0, with 17 bases in between. The CDR3 has 17 residues. Looked up from germline, CDR1 is SGHTA and CDR2 is FQGNSA. The CDR3 DNA reads as TGTGCCAGCAGCTACCCTCATGGGAGGGGGAGCACAGATACGCAGTATTTT. This translates into CASSYPHGRGSTDTQYF.

This clone was picked up one time. This chain joins TRBV11-2 and TRBJ2-1; D unresolved. Trimming stripped 5 bases from V and 5 bases from J, with 16 bases between. The length of the CDR3 is 15 residues. Germline-derived CDR1 and CDR2 are SGHAT and FQNNGV. As DNA, the CDR3 is TGTGCCAGCAGCCCCTTCGGTCAAATACACAATGAGCAGTTCTTC. Residues: CASSPFGQIHNEQFF.

In nucleotides, the CDR3 is TGCGCCAGCAGCTTGGAAGGGACTAGCGTAGGATACAATGAGCAGTTCTTC. Protein: CASSLEGTSVGYNEQFF. The V call is TRBV5-1, the J call TRBJ2-1, with 10 positions matching TRBD2. Germline V gives CDR1 SGHRS, CDR2 YFSETQ. The CDR3 totals 17 residues. V shed 0 bases and J 4 bases; nucleotides not matched to a gene: 7.

The gene calls are TRBV5-1 and TRBJ2-7; TRBD1 aligns across 8 bases. There are 16 residues in the CDR3. The V gene's germline CDR1 is SGHRS and CDR2 YFSETQ. V shed 8 bases and J 5 bases; nucleotides not matched to a gene: 18. The CDR3 loop is CASSSPGQGLRNEQYF. DNA for the CDR3: TGCGCCAGTTCCTCTCCCGGACAGGGCTTAAGGAACGAGCAGTACTTC.

The rearrangement uses TRBV5-8 and TRBJ1-5; 7 bases match TRBD1. The CDR3 sequence is 15 residues long. Trimming removed 4 bases from V and 0 bases from J; junction bases left unmatched: 4. Looked up from germline, CDR1 is SGHTS and CDR2 is YDEGEE. CDR3 DNA sequence: TGTGCCAGCAGCCGGACAGGTCTTAGCAATCAGCCCCAGCATTTT. Protein: CASSRTGLSNQPQHF.

This rearrangement joins TRBV6-1 to TRBJ1-3, with D possibly being TRBD1 (6 bases). The V end lost 2 bases, the J end lost 0 bases, and 14 bases lay between the germline ends. CDR3 length: 17 amino acids. Germline CDR1 is MNHNS and CDR2 is SASEGT. DNA of the CDR3: TGTGCCAGCAGTGAATTGAGACAGGCAAGCTCTGGAAACACCATATATTTT. Translating gives CASSELRQASSGNTIYF.

The chain has TRBV6-1 and TRBJ1-2; TRBD1 is a possible D gene (5 bases). Per the germline V gene, CDR1 is MNHNS and CDR2 is SASEGT. The CDR3 is 13 residues long. Trimming took off 1 base at V and 5 bases at J, with 8 bases between the two ends. CDR3 loop: CASSEVAGYGYTF. In nucleotides, the CDR3 is TGTGCCAGCAGTGAAGTGGCAGGGTATGGCTACACCTTC.

This clone was seen only a few times. The chain is built from TRBV19 and TRBJ1-4, with TRBD1 matching over 8 bases. The CDR3 length is 14 residues. Germline V gene lookup returns CDR1 LNHDA and CDR2 SQIVND (reference sequence). V gave up 5 bases and J gave up 5 bases; unmatched junction bases: 4. CDR3 region: CASSYRGMNEKLFF. As DNA, the CDR3 is TGTGCCAGTAGTTACAGGGGGATGAATGAAAAACTGTTTTTT.

The chain couples TRBV3-1 (or the pseudogene TRBV3-2) to TRBJ1-1, with 9 bases lining up with TRBD1. Trimming cost V 2 bases and J 6 bases; bases outside gene matches: 1. The CDR3 sequence is 13 residues long. Germline CDR1 LGHDT, CDR2 YNNKEL (reference sequence). The CDR3 is CASSQTGGSEAFF. CDR3 nucleotides: TGTGCCAGCAGCCAAACAGGGGGCTCTGAAGCTTTCTTT.

The rearrangement uses TRBV16 and TRBJ2-3, with TRBD2 identical over 12 bases. Germline CDR1 and CDR2: KGHSY and FQNENV. This CDR3 comprises 16 residues. V lost 4 bases, J lost 1 base, and 3 bases stayed unmatched. The CDR3, as DNA: TGTGCCAGCAGCCGGACTAGCGGGGAGGGCACAGATACGCAGTATTTT. It codes for CASSRTSGEGTDTQYF.